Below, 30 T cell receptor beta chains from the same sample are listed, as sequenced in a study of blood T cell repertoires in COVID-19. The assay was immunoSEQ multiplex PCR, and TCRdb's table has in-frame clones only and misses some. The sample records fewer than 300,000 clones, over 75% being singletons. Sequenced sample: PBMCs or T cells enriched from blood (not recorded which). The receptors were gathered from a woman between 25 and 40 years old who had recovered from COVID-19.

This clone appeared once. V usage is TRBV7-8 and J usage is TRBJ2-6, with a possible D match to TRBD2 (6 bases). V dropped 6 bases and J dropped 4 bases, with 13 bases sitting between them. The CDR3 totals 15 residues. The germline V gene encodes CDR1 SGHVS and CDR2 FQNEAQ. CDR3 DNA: TGTGCCAGCAGAGATGGGGGGAAAGGGGCCAACGTCCTGACTTTC. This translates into CASRDGGKGANVLTF.

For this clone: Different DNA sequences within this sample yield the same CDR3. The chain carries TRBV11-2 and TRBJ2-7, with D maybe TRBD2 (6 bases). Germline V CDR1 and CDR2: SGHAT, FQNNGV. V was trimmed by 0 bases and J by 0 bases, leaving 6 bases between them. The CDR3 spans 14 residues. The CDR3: CASSLDGSSYEQYF. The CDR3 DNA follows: TGTGCCAGCAGCTTAGACGGGAGCTCCTACGAGCAGTACTTC.

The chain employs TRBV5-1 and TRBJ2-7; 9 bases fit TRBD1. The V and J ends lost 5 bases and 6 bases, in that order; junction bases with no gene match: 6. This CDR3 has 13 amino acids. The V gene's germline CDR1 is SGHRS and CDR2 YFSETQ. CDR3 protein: CASSEQGAAEQYF. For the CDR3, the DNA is TGCGCCAGCAGTGAACAGGGGGCGGCCGAGCAGTACTTC. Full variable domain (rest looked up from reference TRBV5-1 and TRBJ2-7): KAGVTQTPRYLIKTRGQQVTLSCSPISGHRSVSWYQQTPGQGLQFLFEYFSETQRNKGNFPGRFSGRQFSNSRSEMNVSTLELGDSALYLCASSEQGAAEQYFGPGTRLTVT.

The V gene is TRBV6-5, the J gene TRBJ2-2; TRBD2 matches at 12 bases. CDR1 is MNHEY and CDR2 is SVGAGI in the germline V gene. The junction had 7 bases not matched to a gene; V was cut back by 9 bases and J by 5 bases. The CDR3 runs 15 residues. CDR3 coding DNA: TGTGCCAGTCGACTAGCGGGAGTATTGACCGGGGAGCTGTTTTTT. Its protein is CASRLAGVLTGELFF.

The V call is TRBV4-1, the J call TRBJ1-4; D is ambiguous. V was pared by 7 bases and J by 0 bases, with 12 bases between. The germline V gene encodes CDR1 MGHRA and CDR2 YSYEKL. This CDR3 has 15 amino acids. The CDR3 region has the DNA TGCGCCAGCACCCGACAATATGCAACTAATGAAAAACTGTTTTTT. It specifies CASTRQYATNEKLFF.

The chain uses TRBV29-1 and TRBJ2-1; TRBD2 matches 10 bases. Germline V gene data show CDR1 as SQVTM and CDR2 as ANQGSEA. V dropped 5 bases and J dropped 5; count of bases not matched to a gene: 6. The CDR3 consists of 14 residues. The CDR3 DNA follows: TGCAGCGTTTCTCCGGGACTAGCGAACAATGAGCAGTTCTTC. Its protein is CSVSPGLANNEQFF.

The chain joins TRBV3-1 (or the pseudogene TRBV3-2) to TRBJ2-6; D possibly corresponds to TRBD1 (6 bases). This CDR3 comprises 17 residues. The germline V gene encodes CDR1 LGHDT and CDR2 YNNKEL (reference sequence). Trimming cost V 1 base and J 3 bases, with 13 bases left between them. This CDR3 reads CASSQAGDLGGANVLTF. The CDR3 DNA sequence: TGTGCCAGCAGCCAAGCAGGGGACCTAGGTGGGGCCAACGTCCTGACTTTC.

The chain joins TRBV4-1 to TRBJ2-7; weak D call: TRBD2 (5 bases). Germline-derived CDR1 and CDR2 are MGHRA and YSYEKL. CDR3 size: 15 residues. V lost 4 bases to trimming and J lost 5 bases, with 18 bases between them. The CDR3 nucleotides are TGCGCCAGCAGCCGCGGGTCCTCAGAAGCAGACGAGCAGTACTTC. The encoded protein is CASSRGSSEADEQYF.

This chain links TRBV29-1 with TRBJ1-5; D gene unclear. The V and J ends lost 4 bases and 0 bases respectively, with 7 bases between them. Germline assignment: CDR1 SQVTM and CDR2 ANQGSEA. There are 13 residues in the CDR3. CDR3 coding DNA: TGCAGCGTTGGACATTATAGCAATCAGCCCCAGCATTTT. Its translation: CSVGHYSNQPQHF.

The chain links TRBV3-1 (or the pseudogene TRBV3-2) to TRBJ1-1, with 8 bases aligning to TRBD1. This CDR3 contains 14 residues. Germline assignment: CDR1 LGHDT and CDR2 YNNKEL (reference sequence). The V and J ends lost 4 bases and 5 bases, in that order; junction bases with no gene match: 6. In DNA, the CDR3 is TGTGCCAGCAGCCTCGGACAGGGTAGGACTGAAGCTTTCTTT. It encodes CASSLGQGRTEAFF.

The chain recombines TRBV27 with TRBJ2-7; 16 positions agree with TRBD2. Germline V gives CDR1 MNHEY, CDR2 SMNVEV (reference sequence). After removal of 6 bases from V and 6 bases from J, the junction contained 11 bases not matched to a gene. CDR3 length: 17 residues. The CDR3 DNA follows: TGTGCCAGCAGGAAAGGGACTAGCGGGAGGGCCTCTACCGAGCAGTACTTC. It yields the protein CASRKGTSGRASTEQYF.

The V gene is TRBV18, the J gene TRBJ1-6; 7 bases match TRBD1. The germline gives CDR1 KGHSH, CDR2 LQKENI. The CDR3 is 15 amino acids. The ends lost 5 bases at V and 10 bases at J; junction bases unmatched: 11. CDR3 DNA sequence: TGTGCCAGCTCAAGCAGGACAGGAGGGGACTCACCCCTCCACTTT. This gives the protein CASSSRTGGDSPLHF.

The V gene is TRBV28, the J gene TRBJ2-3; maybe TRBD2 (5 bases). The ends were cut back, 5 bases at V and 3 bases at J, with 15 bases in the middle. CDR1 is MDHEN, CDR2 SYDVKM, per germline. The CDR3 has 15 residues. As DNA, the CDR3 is TGTGCCAGCAGTAGCGGTCCCGCCAGGACAGATACGCAGTATTTT. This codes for CASSSGPARTDTQYF.

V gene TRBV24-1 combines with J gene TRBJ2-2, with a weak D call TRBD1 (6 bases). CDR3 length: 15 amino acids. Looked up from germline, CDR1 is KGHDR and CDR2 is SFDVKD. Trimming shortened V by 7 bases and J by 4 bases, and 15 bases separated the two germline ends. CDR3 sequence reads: CATRTSSGATGELFF. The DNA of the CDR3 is TGTGCCACCAGGACCTCGTCAGGGGCCACCGGGGAGCTGTTTTTT.

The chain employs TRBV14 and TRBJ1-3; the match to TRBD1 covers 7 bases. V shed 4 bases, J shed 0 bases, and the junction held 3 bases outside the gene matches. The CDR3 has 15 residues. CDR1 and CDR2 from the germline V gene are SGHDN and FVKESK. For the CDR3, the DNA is TGTGCCAGCAGCCGAGGGGGCTACTCTGGAAACACCATATATTTT. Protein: CASSRGGYSGNTIYF.

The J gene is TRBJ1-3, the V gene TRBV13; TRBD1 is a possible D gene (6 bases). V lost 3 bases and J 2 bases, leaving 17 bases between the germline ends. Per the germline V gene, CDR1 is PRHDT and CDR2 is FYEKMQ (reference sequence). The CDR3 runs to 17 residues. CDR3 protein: CASSFPLSRGPGNTIYF. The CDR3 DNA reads TGTGCCAGCAGCTTCCCTCTTTCCAGGGGCCCTGGAAACACCATATATTTT.

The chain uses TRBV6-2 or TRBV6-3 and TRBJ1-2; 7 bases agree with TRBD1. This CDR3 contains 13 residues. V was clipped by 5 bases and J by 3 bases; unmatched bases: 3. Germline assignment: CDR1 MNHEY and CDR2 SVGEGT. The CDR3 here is CASSGGGDYGYTF. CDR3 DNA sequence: TGTGCCAGCAGTGGAGGGGGCGACTATGGCTACACCTTC.

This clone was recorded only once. CDR3 loop: CSGGGLPYNEQFF. The DNA of the CDR3 is TGCAGCGGGGGGGGACTTCCCTACAATGAGCAGTTCTTC. This sequence joins TRBV29-1 and TRBJ2-1; 7 nucleotides align to TRBD2. CDR3 length: 13 amino acids. The junction had 5 bases not matched to a gene; V was cut back by 7 bases and J by 2 bases. CDR1 and CDR2 from the germline V gene are SQVTM and ANQGSEA.

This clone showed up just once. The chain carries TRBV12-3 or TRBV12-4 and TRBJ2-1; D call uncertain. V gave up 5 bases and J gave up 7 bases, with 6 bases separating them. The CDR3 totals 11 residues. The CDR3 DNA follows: TGTGCCAGCAGTGACTTGAATGAGCAGTTCTTC. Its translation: CASSDLNEQFF.

The CDR3 here is CASSQNPGQGSTEAFF. CDR3 bases: TGTGCCAGCAGCCAAAACCCAGGGCAGGGCTCCACTGAAGCTTTCTTT. The V call is TRBV3-1 (or the pseudogene TRBV3-2), the J call TRBJ1-1; D may be TRBD1 (5 bases). Germline V lookup: CDR1 LGHDT, CDR2 YNNKEL (reference sequence). Trimming took 2 bases from V and 4 from J, leaving 17 bases between them. The CDR3 contains 16 residues.

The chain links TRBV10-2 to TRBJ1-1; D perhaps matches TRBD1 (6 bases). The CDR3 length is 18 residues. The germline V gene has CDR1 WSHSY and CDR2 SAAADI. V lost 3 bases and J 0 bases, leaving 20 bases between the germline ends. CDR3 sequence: CASSDRIRGLTLNTEAFF. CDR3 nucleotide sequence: TGCGCCAGCAGTGATCGGATCAGGGGCCTTACTTTGAACACTGAAGCTTTCTTT.

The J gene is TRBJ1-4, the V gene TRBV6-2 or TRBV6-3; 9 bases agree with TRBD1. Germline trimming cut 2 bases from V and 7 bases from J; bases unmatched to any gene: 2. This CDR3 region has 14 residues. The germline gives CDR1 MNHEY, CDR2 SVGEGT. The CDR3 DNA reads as TGTGCCAGCAGTTACGGACAGGGGCGTGAAAAACTGTTTTTT. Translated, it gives CASSYGQGREKLFF.

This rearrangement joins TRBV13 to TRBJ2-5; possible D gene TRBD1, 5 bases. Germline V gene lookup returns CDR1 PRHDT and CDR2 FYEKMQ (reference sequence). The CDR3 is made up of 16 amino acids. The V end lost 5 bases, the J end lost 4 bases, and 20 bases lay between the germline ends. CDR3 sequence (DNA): TGTGCCAGCAGCCGTTACCGAACGGACAATAGAGAGACCCAGTACTTC. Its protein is CASSRYRTDNRETQYF.

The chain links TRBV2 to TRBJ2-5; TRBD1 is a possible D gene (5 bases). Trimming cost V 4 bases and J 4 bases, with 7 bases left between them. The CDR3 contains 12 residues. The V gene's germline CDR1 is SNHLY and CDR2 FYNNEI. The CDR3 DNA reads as TGTGCCAGCAGTGGACAGCGAGAGACCCAGTACTTC. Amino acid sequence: CASSGQRETQYF.

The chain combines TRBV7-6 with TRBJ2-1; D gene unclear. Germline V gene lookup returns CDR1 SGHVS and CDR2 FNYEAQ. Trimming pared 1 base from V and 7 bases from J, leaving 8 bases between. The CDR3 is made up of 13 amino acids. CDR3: CASSLDLRNEQFF. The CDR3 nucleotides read TGTGCCAGCAGCTTAGATTTGAGGAATGAGCAGTTCTTC.

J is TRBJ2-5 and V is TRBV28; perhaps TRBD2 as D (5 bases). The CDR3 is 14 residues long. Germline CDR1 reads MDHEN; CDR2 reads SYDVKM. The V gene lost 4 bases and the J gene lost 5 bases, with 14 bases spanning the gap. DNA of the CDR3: TGTGCCAGCAGTTACCCAAGGAGGAGGGAGACCCAGTACTTC. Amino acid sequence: CASSYPRRRETQYF.

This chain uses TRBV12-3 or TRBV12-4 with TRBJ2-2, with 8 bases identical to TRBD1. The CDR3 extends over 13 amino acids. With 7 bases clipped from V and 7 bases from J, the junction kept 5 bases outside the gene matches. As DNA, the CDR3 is TGTGCCAGCACCTTGACAGGGGACGGGGAGCTGTTTTTT. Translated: CASTLTGDGELFF.

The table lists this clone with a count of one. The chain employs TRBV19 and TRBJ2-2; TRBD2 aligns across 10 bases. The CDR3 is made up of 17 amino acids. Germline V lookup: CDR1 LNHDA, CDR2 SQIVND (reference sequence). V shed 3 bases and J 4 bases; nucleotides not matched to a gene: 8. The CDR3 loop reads CASSIPSGRGPTGELFF. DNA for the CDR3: TGTGCCAGTAGTATCCCCAGCGGGAGGGGTCCCACCGGGGAGCTGTTTTTT.

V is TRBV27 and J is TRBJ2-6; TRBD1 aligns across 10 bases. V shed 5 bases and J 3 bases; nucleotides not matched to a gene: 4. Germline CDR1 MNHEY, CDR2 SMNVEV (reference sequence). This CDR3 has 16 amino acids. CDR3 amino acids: CASSPGTGVGANVLTF. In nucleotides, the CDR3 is TGTGCCAGCAGTCCGGGGACAGGGGTTGGGGCCAACGTCCTGACTTTC.

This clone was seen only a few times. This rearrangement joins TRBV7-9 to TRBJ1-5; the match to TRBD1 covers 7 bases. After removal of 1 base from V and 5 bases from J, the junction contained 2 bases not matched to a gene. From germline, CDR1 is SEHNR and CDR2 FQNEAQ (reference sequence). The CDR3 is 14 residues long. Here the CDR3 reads CASSLEGAHQPQHF. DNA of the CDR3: TGTGCCAGCAGCTTAGAGGGGGCCCATCAGCCCCAGCATTTT.